The present T cell receptor beta chain was sequenced within a study of shared clonotypes between healthy human individuals. Turning to the study itself: Each donor contributed plates that comprised three CD4 naive, three CD4 memory, two CD8 naive and one CD8 memory.

At the deep level, the assay was run. Some clones are missing from TCRdb's copy, which holds only in-frame ones; the method was immunoSEQ multiplex PCR. The table includes fewer than 1.4 million clones, approximately 80% detected once. CDR3 length equals 15 residues. Germline CDR1 SGHNT, CDR2 YYREEE (reference sequence). Trimming took 3 bases from V and 2 from J, leaving 14 bases between them. The TCR comes from a man aged 18 to 35 in good health. Some clones in this sample may be carry-over from other donors' samples. The rearrangement links TRBV5-4 to TRBJ1-1; no firm D call. Specimen: memory CD4+ T cells from PBMCs. The sample's subset: CD45RA-negative fraction. The CDR3 coding sequence is TGTGCCAGCAGCTCGCGGGTGGCTACCAACACTGAAGCTTTCTTT. Translated, it gives CASSSRVATNTEAFF.